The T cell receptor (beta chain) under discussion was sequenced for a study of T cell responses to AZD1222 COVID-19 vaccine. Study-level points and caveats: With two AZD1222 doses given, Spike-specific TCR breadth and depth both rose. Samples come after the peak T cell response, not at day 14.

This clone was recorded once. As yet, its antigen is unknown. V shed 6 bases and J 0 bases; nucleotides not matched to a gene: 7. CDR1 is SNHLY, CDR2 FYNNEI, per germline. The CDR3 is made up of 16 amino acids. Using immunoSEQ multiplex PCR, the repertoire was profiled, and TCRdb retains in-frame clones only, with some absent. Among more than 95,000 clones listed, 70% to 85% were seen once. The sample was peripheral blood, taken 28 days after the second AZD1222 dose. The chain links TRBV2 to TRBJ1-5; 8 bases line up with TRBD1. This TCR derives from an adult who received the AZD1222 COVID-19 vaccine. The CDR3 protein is CASRGGTGNSNQPQHF. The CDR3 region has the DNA TGTGCCAGCAGGGGAGGGACAGGCAATAGCAATCAGCCCCAGCATTTT. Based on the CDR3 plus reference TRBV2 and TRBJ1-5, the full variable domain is EPEVTQTPSHQVTQMGQEVILRCVPISNHLYFYWYRQILGQKVEFLVSFYNNEISEKSEIFDDQFSVERPDGSNFTLKIRSTKLEDSAMYFCASRGGTGNSNQPQHFGDGTRLSIL.